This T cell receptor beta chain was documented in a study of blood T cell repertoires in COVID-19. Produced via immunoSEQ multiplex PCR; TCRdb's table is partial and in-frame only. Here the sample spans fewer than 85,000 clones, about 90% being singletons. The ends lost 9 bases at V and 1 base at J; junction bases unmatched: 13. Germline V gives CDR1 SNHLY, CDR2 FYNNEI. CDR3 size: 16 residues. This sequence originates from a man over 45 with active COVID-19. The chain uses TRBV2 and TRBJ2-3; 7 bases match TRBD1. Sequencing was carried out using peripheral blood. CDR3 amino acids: CARTGASTYGTDTQYF. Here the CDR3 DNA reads TGTGCCAGAACAGGGGCTTCCACCTATGGCACAGATACGCAGTATTTT.